Given below is one T cell receptor beta chain in context. What it binds is not known. This CDR3 region has 14 residues. The V end was cut by 1 base, the J end by 7 bases, with 11 bases between. Germline V CDR1 and CDR2: SGHVS, FQNEAQ. Researchers ran the PCR with 60 Vbeta and 13 Jbeta primers. Sequenced by immunoSEQ multiplex PCR; TCRdb stores in-frame clones only, minus some. The sample table includes about 130,000 clones. The sample is drawn from a study of cytomegalovirus exposure and HLA in healthy donors. Study-level findings and limits: Reports indicate that TCR beta sequences accurately predicted the HLA-A and HLA-B alleles of most subjects. In a later analysis, several top co-occurrence clusters appeared linked to parvovirus B19, influenza, CMV and Epstein-Barr virus. A prior analysis recorded that most TCR beta V segments were productive about 87% or about 30% of the time.

The chain couples TRBV7-8 to TRBJ1-5; D gene ambiguous. The sequence derives from a woman aged 55-70 years in good health and CMV-seronegative. Sequenced input: PBMCs. Here the CDR3 reads CASSLVGTEQPQHF. The CDR3 bases are TGTGCCAGCAGCTTAGTGGGCACAGAGCAGCCCCAGCATTTT.